The 26 T cell receptor beta chains reported below all come from one sample, sequenced in a study of cytomegalovirus exposure and HLA in healthy donors. Primers: 60 Vbeta forward and 13 Jbeta reverse. Profiling relied on immunoSEQ multiplex PCR, and the TCRdb table lists in-frame clones only, not all of them. The data hold tens of thousands of clones, with about 75% observed a single time. The sequencing sample was made of PBMCs. The receptors stem from a man in his 60s in good health and CMV-seropositive.

V usage is TRBV9 and J usage is TRBJ2-3, with TRBD2 as a possible D gene (5 bases). Germline CDR1 and CDR2: SGDLS and YYNGEE. V was shortened by 4 bases and J by 3 bases, with 15 bases between the two germline ends. The CDR3 totals 15 residues. This CDR3 is CASSSRLSGTDTQYF. In DNA, the CDR3 is TGTGCCAGCAGCTCTCGACTAAGTGGTACAGATACGCAGTATTTT.

This clone has only a few counts. The gene calls are TRBV6-5 and TRBJ2-5; 10 bases match TRBD1. Germline V lookup: CDR1 MNHEY, CDR2 SVGAGI. With V trimmed by 2 bases and J by 5 bases, 5 bases remained unmatched. The CDR3 length is 15 residues. The CDR3 DNA is TGTGCCAGCAGTTACAGACAGGGGGCCGATGAGACCCAGTACTTC. Translation: CASSYRQGADETQYF.

About this clone itself: This specimen includes other DNA sequences encoding the same CDR3. The V and J genes are TRBV6-5 and TRBJ1-2; D gene uncertain. CDR1 is MNHEY and CDR2 is SVGAGI in the germline V gene. Trimming removed 0 bases from V and 2 bases from J, with 4 bases in between. This CDR3 contains 13 residues. The CDR3: CASSYSVNYGYTF. The DNA of the CDR3 is TGTGCCAGCAGTTACTCCGTAAACTATGGCTACACCTTC.

The chain is built from TRBV19 and TRBJ2-2, with TRBD2 matching over 9 bases. CDR3 length: 16 residues. Trimming cost V 3 bases and J 1 base; bases outside gene matches: 3. The germline gives CDR1 LNHDA, CDR2 SQIVND (reference sequence). CDR3: CASSIELAGNTGELFF. CDR3 DNA sequence: TGTGCCAGTAGTATCGAACTAGCGGGGAACACCGGGGAGCTGTTTTTT.

A remark on this clone: A read error may produce the germline difference seen at one junction end. This rearrangement joins TRBV7-8 to TRBJ2-7; TRBD2 might be the D (6 bases). The CDR3 sequence is 14 residues long. The germline V gene has CDR1 SGHVS and CDR2 FQNEAQ. CDR3 sequence (DNA): TGTGCCGGCAGCCCGCCGGGACTCCCCTACGAGCAGTACTTC. Residues: CAGSPPGLPYEQYF. Based on the CDR3 plus reference TRBV7-8 and TRBJ2-7, the full variable domain is GAGVSQSPRYKVAKRGQDVALRCDPISGHVSLFWYQQALGQGPEFLTYFQNEAQLDKSGLPSDRFFAERPEGSVSTLKIQRTQQEDSAVYLCAGSPPGLPYEQYFGPGTRLTVT.

The rearrangement uses TRBV2 and TRBJ2-7, with TRBD2 as a possible D gene (6 bases). V lost 3 bases, J lost 3 bases, and 9 bases lay in between. Germline V gene sequence: CDR1 SNHLY, CDR2 FYNNEI. This CDR3 is 13 amino acids long. CDR3 region: CASSDAGNYEQYF. The CDR3 coding sequence is TGTGCCAGCAGTGATGCGGGGAACTACGAGCAGTACTTC.

The genes are TRBV13 and TRBJ2-5; 10 nucleotides agree with TRBD1. The DNA end favors TRBJ2-7, so the J call may be wrong. This CDR3 region has 15 residues. Germline V CDR1 and CDR2: PRHDT, FYEKMQ (reference sequence). The CDR3 DNA reads as TGTGCCAGCAGCTTAGGGGGACAGGGGCGCTACGAGCAGTACTTC. Its protein is CASSLGGQGRYEQYF.

This clone is a singleton in its sample. The V gene is TRBV7-9, the J gene TRBJ1-5; 10 nucleotides line up with TRBD1. Germline trimming cut 0 bases from V and 5 bases from J; bases unmatched to any gene: 1. CDR1 and CDR2 (germline): SEHNR, FQNEAQ (reference sequence). The CDR3 sequence is 15 residues long. DNA for the CDR3: TGTGCCAGCAGCTTAGCGGGGACAGGGGATCAGCCCCAGCATTTT. Encoded protein: CASSLAGTGDQPQHF.

CDR3 in DNA: TGTGCCAGCAGCTCGCCATCCTCGCAGGGAAACACCATATATTTT. Amino acid sequence: CASSSPSSQGNTIYF. This chain links TRBV7-9 with TRBJ1-3, with no clear D. V lost 4 bases, J lost 4 bases, and 14 bases lay in between. Germline CDR1 and CDR2: SEHNR and FQNEAQ (reference sequence). There are 15 residues in the CDR3. Full variable domain (remainder filled in from reference TRBV7-9 and TRBJ1-3): DTGVSQNPRHKITKRGQNVTFRCDPISEHNRLYWYRQTLGQGPEFLTYFQNEAQLEKSRLLSDRFSAERPKGSFSTLEIQRTEQGDSAMYLCASSSPSSQGNTIYFGEGSWLTVV.

V gene TRBV6-5 combines with J gene TRBJ2-5, with TRBD1 as a possible D gene (6 bases). CDR1 is MNHEY, CDR2 SVGAGI, per germline. The CDR3 length is 14 residues. V shed 4 bases and J shed 4 bases, with 13 bases lying between them. CDR3 DNA sequence: TGTGCCAGCAGTTCGACGGAAGGGGGAGAGACCCAGTACTTC. It yields the protein CASSSTEGGETQYF.

The rearrangement uses TRBV4-1 and TRBJ2-7; 8 bases align to TRBD2. Germline CDR1 is MGHRA and CDR2 is YSYEKL. The CDR3 runs to 15 residues. The ends lost 2 bases at V and 3 bases at J; junction bases unmatched: 6. DNA of the CDR3: TGCGCCAGCAGCCAACTCGCGGGAGGATTCTACGAGCAGTACTTC. Its translation is CASSQLAGGFYEQYF.

V is TRBV5-8 and J is TRBJ2-3; TRBD2 agrees at 15 bases. The CDR3 extends over 16 amino acids. V dropped 4 bases and J dropped 3; count of bases not matched to a gene: 3. Germline assignment: CDR1 SGHTS and CDR2 YDEGEE. The CDR3 nucleotides read TGTGCCAGCAGCAAAGGGACTAGCGGGGGGACAGATACGCAGTATTTT. Protein product: CASSKGTSGGTDTQYF.

About this clone itself: At the DNA level, this CDR3 is encoded by other sequences in the same sample as well. The chain carries TRBV19 and TRBJ2-1; 7 nucleotides line up with TRBD1. Looked up from germline, CDR1 is LNHDA and CDR2 is SQIVND (reference sequence). This CDR3 has 15 amino acids. J gave up 0 bases and V 7 bases, and 6 bases lay outside the gene matches. CDR3 in amino acids: CASKPTGSSYNEQFF. Here the CDR3 DNA reads TGTGCCAGTAAACCGACAGGGAGCTCCTACAATGAGCAGTTCTTC.

The chain combines TRBV11-2 with TRBJ1-2; D unresolved. This CDR3 contains 17 residues. Germline CDR1 SGHAT, CDR2 FQNNGV. V was clipped by 1 base and J by 0 bases, with 15 bases between them. CDR3 region: CASSLVGYLPSNYGYTF. The CDR3 DNA follows: TGTGCCAGCAGCTTAGTCGGTTACCTTCCCTCTAACTATGGCTACACCTTC. Combining the CDR3 with reference TRBV11-2 and TRBJ1-2 gives the whole variable domain EAGVAQSPRYKIIEKRQSVAFWCNPISGHATLYWYQQILGQGPKLLIQFQNNGVVDDSQLPKDRFSAERLKGVDSTLKIQPAKLEDSAVYLCASSLVGYLPSNYGYTFGSGTRLTVV.

The V gene is TRBV11-2, the J gene TRBJ2-3, with 8 nucleotides matching TRBD2. The CDR3 spans 19 residues. Germline V gene sequence: CDR1 SGHAT, CDR2 FQNNGV. Unmatched junction bases numbered 14, after V lost 2 bases and J lost 1 base. In nucleotides, the CDR3 is TGTGCCAGCAGCTTATCGGTCGGCGGGGGGCGAAGACGCACAGATACGCAGTATTTT. Amino acid sequence: CASSLSVGGGRRRTDTQYF. Based on the CDR3 plus reference TRBV11-2 and TRBJ2-3, the full variable domain is EAGVAQSPRYKIIEKRQSVAFWCNPISGHATLYWYQQILGQGPKLLIQFQNNGVVDDSQLPKDRFSAERLKGVDSTLKIQPAKLEDSAVYLCASSLSVGGGRRRTDTQYFGPGTRLTVL.

This clone has more than one count but fewer than ten. The rearrangement uses TRBV6-6 and TRBJ1-4, with a tentative D call TRBD1 (5 bases). This CDR3 comprises 15 residues. Per the germline V gene, CDR1 is MNHNY and CDR2 is SVGAGI (reference sequence). V was clipped by 1 base and J by 6 bases, with 12 bases between them. CDR3 amino acids: CASSYWGGADEKLFF. CDR3 in DNA: TGTGCCAGCAGTTACTGGGGCGGGGCTGATGAAAAACTGTTTTTT.

This clone appeared a few times. The chain links TRBV27 to TRBJ2-7, with 8 bases fitting TRBD2. The CDR3 consists of 15 residues. J gave up 2 bases and V 8 bases, and 11 bases lay outside the gene matches. The V gene's germline CDR1 is MNHEY and CDR2 SMNVEV (reference sequence). CDR3 nucleotides: TGTGCCAGCCGGGTTCTAGCGGGCCCTACCTACGAGCAGTACTTC. Translating gives CASRVLAGPTYEQYF.

This rearrangement joins TRBV7-2 to TRBJ2-2, with 9 positions matching TRBD1. CDR3 length: 19 amino acids. Germline CDR1 SGHTA, CDR2 FQGNSA. With V trimmed by 5 bases and J by 6 bases, 19 bases remained unmatched. The CDR3 DNA reads as TGTGCCAGCAGCCCCAACCCTAGGACAGGGGAAGGGTGGGCCGGGGAGCTGTTTTTT. Translating it yields CASSPNPRTGEGWAGELFF.

The rearrangement joins TRBV30 to TRBJ1-5, with 8 nucleotides matching TRBD1. The length of the CDR3 is 13 residues. CDR1 and CDR2 from the germline V gene are GTSNPN and SVGIG (reference sequence). V shed 5 bases, J shed 2 bases, and the junction held 2 bases outside the gene matches. In DNA form, the CDR3 reads TGTGCCTGGGGGGGACAGGGCAATCAGCCCCAGCATTTT. Protein: CAWGGQGNQPQHF.

This rearrangement joins TRBV7-3 to TRBJ2-7, with a possible D match to TRBD2 (5 bases). CDR3 length equals 14 residues. Trimming left V 2 bases short and J 3 bases short, with 11 bases between. Germline lookup yields CDR1 SGHTA and CDR2 FQGTGA. The CDR3 spells CASSLERGNYEQYF. For the CDR3, the DNA is TGTGCCAGCAGCTTAGAACGGGGAAACTACGAGCAGTACTTC.

J is TRBJ2-7 and V is TRBV13, with 15 bases identical to TRBD2. This CDR3 contains 17 residues. Germline V gene sequence: CDR1 PRHDT, CDR2 FYEKMQ (reference sequence). The V gene end was trimmed by 4 bases and the J gene end by 2 bases; junction bases not matched to a gene: 6. DNA for the CDR3: TGTGCCAGCAGCTGGGGACTAGCGGGAGGCCCGACCTACGAGCAGTACTTC. It translates to CASSWGLAGGPTYEQYF.

The chain combines TRBV28 with TRBJ2-1; 9 nucleotides agree with TRBD2. CDR1 and CDR2 (germline): MDHEN, SYDVKM. The CDR3 has 14 residues. V dropped 8 bases and J dropped 6; count of bases not matched to a gene: 8. As DNA, the CDR3 is TGTGCCAGCTCTTCAGCGGGAGGAGCCAATGAGCAGTTCTTC. As protein: CASSSAGGANEQFF.

This clone occurred once. The V and J genes are TRBV4-1 and TRBJ1-5; D is uncertain. Germline V lookup: CDR1 MGHRA, CDR2 YSYEKL. V gave up 0 bases and J gave up 3 bases, with 6 bases separating them. This CDR3 has 14 residues. This chain's CDR3 is CASSQETYNQPQHF. The CDR3 nucleotides are TGCGCCAGCAGCCAAGAGACTTACAATCAGCCCCAGCATTTT.

The chain is built from TRBV7-2 and TRBJ1-3; D not resolved. Looked up from germline, CDR1 is SGHTA and CDR2 is FQGNSA. The CDR3 length is 15 residues. V was trimmed by 6 bases and J by 0 bases, leaving 12 bases between them. The CDR3 protein is CASSPDGSSGNTIYF. The CDR3 DNA reads as TGTGCCAGCAGTCCAGACGGGAGCTCTGGAAACACCATATATTTT.

The chain uses TRBV6-5 and TRBJ1-6; tentatively, D is TRBD1 (5 bases). Per germline, CDR1 MNHEY and CDR2 SVGAGI. The CDR3 is 16 residues long. V gave up 0 bases and J gave up 8 bases, with 14 bases separating them. The CDR3 DNA follows: TGTGCCAGCAGTTACTCAGCAGGGATAATTTATTCACCCCTCCACTTT. Residues: CASSYSAGIIYSPLHF.

This clone was observed a handful of times. The CDR3 reads CASSLAAGRTYEQYF. The CDR3 DNA reads TGTGCCAGCAGCTTGGCAGCGGGAAGGACCTACGAGCAGTACTTC. The chain uses TRBV7-2 and TRBJ2-7; 7 bases match TRBD2. J was trimmed by 2 bases and V by 3 bases; bases with no gene match: 7. CDR1 and CDR2 (germline): SGHTA, FQGNSA. The CDR3 is made up of 15 amino acids.